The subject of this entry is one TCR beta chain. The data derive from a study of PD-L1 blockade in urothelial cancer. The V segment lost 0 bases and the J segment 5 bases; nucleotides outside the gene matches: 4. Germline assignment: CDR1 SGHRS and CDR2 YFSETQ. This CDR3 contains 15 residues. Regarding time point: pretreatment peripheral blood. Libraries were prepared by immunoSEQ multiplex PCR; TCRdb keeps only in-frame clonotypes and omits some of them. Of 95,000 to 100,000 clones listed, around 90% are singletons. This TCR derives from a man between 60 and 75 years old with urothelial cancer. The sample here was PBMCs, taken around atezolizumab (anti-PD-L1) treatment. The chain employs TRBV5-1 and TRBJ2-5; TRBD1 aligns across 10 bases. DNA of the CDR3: TGCGCCAGCAGCTTGGCGGGGACAGGGGTGGAGACCCAGTACTTC. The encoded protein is CASSLAGTGVETQYF.